This TCR beta chain was sequenced in a study of blood T cell repertoires in COVID-19. The repertoire was sequenced with immunoSEQ multiplex PCR; TCRdb's copy has only in-frame clones and lacks some. The profile shows about 380,000 clones, around 90% of them singletons. The CDR3 extends over 14 amino acids. Germline V lookup: CDR1 LGHDT, CDR2 YNNKEL (reference sequence). Trimming took 3 bases from V and 2 from J, leaving 8 bases between them. The clonotype was recovered from a woman between 18 and 29 years old who had recovered from COVID-19. The sequenced material came from PBMCs or T cells enriched from blood (not recorded which). This chain links TRBV3-1 (or the pseudogene TRBV3-2) with TRBJ1-3; a possible D gene is TRBD1 (5 bases). CDR3 residues: CASSQRGAGNTIYF. The CDR3 DNA follows: TGTGCCAGCAGCCAGCGGGGGGCTGGAAACACCATATATTTT.